This T cell receptor (beta chain) was recovered during a study of cytomegalovirus exposure and HLA in healthy donors. About this clone: The antigen remains unidentified.

The PCR contained 60 Vbeta and 13 Jbeta primers. Clones were sequenced by immunoSEQ multiplex PCR, and TCRdb holds only the in-frame ones, with some missing. The table records 210,000 or so clones, 76% of them present only once. Findings and caveats of the study: Published work reported that the classifier diagnosed cytomegalovirus status with high specificity and sensitivity. The productive fraction for most TCR beta V segments was about 90% or about 30% in an earlier analysis. Follow-up analysis later connected one missense variant in DCLRE1C with trimming of TCR beta V- and J-genes.

CDR3 size: 10 residues. Trimming cost V 8 bases and J 8 bases, with 9 bases left between them. Per the germline V gene, CDR1 is SNHLY and CDR2 is FYNNEI. Nominal health characterized the donors when sampled, though unrecorded immune exposures were likely. The chain employs TRBV2 and TRBJ1-2; D not resolved. Sequenced sample: PBMCs. This clonotype was sampled from a man younger than 35 in good health and CMV-seronegative. CDR3 amino acids: CASPGEGYTF. The CDR3 bases are TGTGCCAGCCCTGGGGAGGGCTACACCTTC. The variable domain in full, completed from reference TRBV2 and TRBJ1-2, reads EPEVTQTPSHQVTQMGQEVILRCVPISNHLYFYWYRQILGQKVEFLVSFYNNEISEKSEIFDDQFSVERPDGSNFTLKIRSTKLEDSAMYFCASPGEGYTFGSGTRLTVV.